These 32 T cell receptor beta chains originate from one sample sequenced in a study of T cell responses to AZD1222 COVID-19 vaccine. Using immunoSEQ multiplex PCR, the repertoire was profiled, and TCRdb retains in-frame clones only, with some absent. This table holds about 81,000 clones, approximately 90% found once. The material was peripheral blood, obtained 28 days after the second AZD1222 dose. The source of these receptors is an adult who received the AZD1222 COVID-19 vaccine.

J is TRBJ2-7 and V is TRBV9, with D perhaps TRBD1 (7 bases). V shed 4 bases and J shed 4 bases, with 18 bases lying between them. CDR1 is SGDLS and CDR2 is YYNGEE in the germline V gene. This CDR3 region has 15 residues. The CDR3 loop reads CASSLGGTAQYEQYF. The CDR3 DNA is TGTGCCAGCAGCCTCGGCGGGACAGCGCAGTACGAGCAGTACTTC.

J is TRBJ1-1 and V is TRBV24-1; the D is unclear. Germline V lookup: CDR1 KGHDR, CDR2 SFDVKD. This CDR3 is built from 13 residues. Trimming removed 8 bases from V and 2 bases from J, with 11 bases in between. The CDR3 bases are TGTGCCACCATGCGAACACAAAACACTGAAGCTTTCTTT. Translation gives CATMRTQNTEAFF.

V is TRBV11-3 and J is TRBJ1-1; no clear D gene. V was cut by 0 bases and J by 3 bases, with 5 bases left in between. CDR3 length: 13 amino acids. The germline V gene has CDR1 SGHNT and CDR2 YENEEA. CDR3 coding DNA: TGTGCCAGCAGCTTAGAACCATACACTGAAGCTTTCTTT. Translating gives CASSLEPYTEAFF.

The V gene is TRBV19, the J gene TRBJ2-7; TRBD2 aligns across 11 bases. V dropped 3 bases and J dropped 0; count of bases not matched to a gene: 1. The germline V gene has CDR1 LNHDA and CDR2 SQIVND (reference sequence). The CDR3 covers 15 residues. CDR3 coding DNA: TGTGCCAGTAGTATCACTAGCGGGGGCTCCTACGAGCAGTACTTC. It yields the protein CASSITSGGSYEQYF.

This rearrangement joins TRBV30 to TRBJ1-2; D might be TRBD1 (6 bases). This CDR3 contains 13 residues. V was shortened by 2 bases and J by 1 base, with 8 bases between the two germline ends. Germline CDR1 is GTSNPN and CDR2 is SVGIG (reference sequence). The CDR3 region is CAWSKGGNYGYTF. CDR3 DNA: TGTGCCTGGAGTAAGGGGGGTAACTATGGCTACACCTTC.

This sequence joins TRBV7-2 and TRBJ1-1, with D possibly TRBD1 on 5 matching bases. The CDR3 spans 17 residues. Germline V gene sequence: CDR1 SGHTA, CDR2 FQGNSA. The V gene lost 2 bases and the J gene lost 4 bases, with 20 bases spanning the gap. The CDR3 DNA follows: TGTGCCAGCAGCTTACGGCAAGGACCGGCCGGGGGCACTGAAGCTTTCTTT. This encodes CASSLRQGPAGGTEAFF.

The chain links TRBV27 to TRBJ1-6; D may be TRBD1 (5 bases). There are 14 residues in the CDR3. Trimming took 2 bases from V and 7 from J, leaving 9 bases between them. CDR1 and CDR2 from the germline V gene are MNHEY and SMNVEV (reference sequence). The CDR3 DNA reads as TGTGCCAGCAGTTTAAGGCAGGGCAATTCACCCCTCCACTTT. Translating it yields CASSLRQGNSPLHF.

This sequence joins TRBV3-1 (or the pseudogene TRBV3-2) and TRBJ2-2, with 10 positions matching TRBD2. In germline, CDR1 is LGHDT, CDR2 YNNKEL (reference sequence). V lost 2 bases to trimming and J lost 3 bases; unmatched junction nucleotides: 6. The CDR3 consists of 17 residues. In nucleotides, the CDR3 is TGTGCCAGCAGCCAACCACAGCGGGGGGGCTACACCGGGGAGCTGTTTTTT. Its translation: CASSQPQRGGYTGELFF.

The chain employs TRBV5-1 and TRBJ1-5; D remains unclear. The CDR3 length is 15 residues. Trimming took 3 bases from V and 0 from J, leaving 10 bases between them. CDR1 and CDR2 from the germline V gene are SGHRS and YFSETQ. CDR3 sequence (DNA): TGCGCCAGCAGCTGGAGTCCCCATAGCAATCAGCCCCAGCATTTT. It yields the protein CASSWSPHSNQPQHF.

The chain carries TRBV6-1 and TRBJ1-5; D might be TRBD1 (5 bases). The CDR3 covers 16 residues. The germline V gene has CDR1 MNHNS and CDR2 SASEGT. The ends were cut back, 2 bases at V and 0 bases at J, with 11 bases in the middle. Written as DNA, the CDR3 is TGTGCCAGCAGTGAAATGGGGCAGTATAGCAATCAGCCCCAGCATTTT. Its protein product is CASSEMGQYSNQPQHF.

The chain combines TRBV19 with TRBJ2-4; D is perhaps TRBD1 or TRBD2 (5 bases each). Germline lookup yields CDR1 LNHDA and CDR2 SQIVND (reference sequence). V was shortened by 3 bases and J by 7 bases, with 13 bases between the two germline ends. The CDR3 runs to 14 residues. This chain's CDR3 is CASSMRGAGNIQYF. Here the CDR3 DNA reads TGTGCCAGTAGTATGCGAGGGGCCGGGAACATTCAGTACTTC.

V is TRBV28 and J is TRBJ1-3; D is perhaps TRBD1 (5 bases). Trimming cost V 7 bases and J 3 bases, with 13 bases left between them. CDR3 length: 14 amino acids. In germline, CDR1 is MDHEN, CDR2 SYDVKM. DNA for the CDR3: TGTGCCAGCACCGTGGGGCTTGGTGGAAACACCATATATTTT. Residues: CASTVGLGGNTIYF.

This chain uses TRBV2 with TRBJ2-3; no reliable D call. This CDR3 has 12 amino acids. From germline, CDR1 is SNHLY and CDR2 FYNNEI. V gave up 2 bases and J gave up 6 bases, with 6 bases separating them. The DNA of the CDR3 is TGTGCCAGCAGTGAAAGTCGGGATACGCAGTATTTT. Its translation is CASSESRDTQYF.

The rearrangement links TRBV30 to TRBJ2-6; no clear D. Between the trimmed V and J ends, which lost 2 bases and 4 bases, there was a span of 6 bases. Germline CDR1 is GTSNPN and CDR2 is SVGIG (reference sequence). The CDR3 spans 13 residues. The CDR3 DNA reads TGTGCCTGGAGTCTTTCCGGGGCCAACGTCCTGACTTTC. It translates to CAWSLSGANVLTF.

The V and J genes are TRBV12-5 and TRBJ1-1; D remains unclear. The CDR3 consists of 13 residues. V was shortened by 1 base and J by 6 bases, with 9 bases between the two germline ends. The germline gives CDR1 LGHNT, CDR2 FRNRAP. CDR3 sequence (DNA): TGTGCTAGTGGTTTGGCCCCGACCGCTGAAGCTTTCTTT. It is translated as CASGLAPTAEAFF.

V and J are TRBV3-1 (or the pseudogene TRBV3-2) and TRBJ1-2; D possibly corresponds to TRBD1 (5 bases). The germline V and J ends were trimmed by 0 bases and 4 bases, with 6 bases remaining between them. CDR3 length: 13 residues. Per germline, CDR1 LGHDT and CDR2 YNNKEL (reference sequence). The CDR3 region is CASSQDRAYGYTF. In DNA, the CDR3 is TGTGCCAGCAGCCAAGACAGGGCCTATGGCTACACCTTC.

CDR3 DNA: TGTGCCAGCAGCTTAGGCGGCTTACGGGGGCGCGGAGAGACCCAGTACTTC. Encoded protein: CASSLGGLRGRGETQYF. The chain couples TRBV7-9 to TRBJ2-5, with D tentatively TRBD1 or TRBD2 (6 bases each). The germline V gene encodes CDR1 SEHNR and CDR2 FQNEAQ (reference sequence). The CDR3 spans 17 residues. V lost 1 base, J lost 4 bases, and 19 bases lay in between.

This rearrangement joins TRBV7-2 to TRBJ1-5, with 11 bases that match TRBD1. The CDR3 spans 14 residues. The V gene end was trimmed by 4 bases and the J gene end by 7 bases; junction bases not matched to a gene: 3. Germline V gene sequence: CDR1 SGHTA, CDR2 FQGNSA. This CDR3 reads CASSWTGGRQPQHF. In DNA, the CDR3 is TGTGCCAGCAGCTGGACAGGGGGCCGCCAGCCCCAGCATTTT.

The DNA for the CDR3 is TGTGCCAGCGTAACACGGACTAGCGGGGGTTACGAGCAGTACTTC. Amino acids: CASVTRTSGGYEQYF. The V gene is TRBV27, the J gene TRBJ2-7; 13 nucleotides align to TRBD2. The germline gives CDR1 MNHEY, CDR2 SMNVEV (reference sequence). The CDR3 has 15 residues. With V trimmed by 8 bases and J by 4 bases, 8 bases remained unmatched.

This chain uses TRBV4-3 with TRBJ2-3, with 11 nucleotides matching TRBD2. The CDR3 is made up of 20 amino acids. Trimming removed 0 bases from V and 0 bases from J; junction bases left unmatched: 11. CDR1 LGHNA and CDR2 YSLEER come from the germline V gene. The CDR3 sequence is CASSQDLASGGRTSTDTQYF. The CDR3, as DNA: TGCGCCAGCAGCCAAGATTTAGCTAGCGGGGGGAGGACTAGCACAGATACGCAGTATTTT.

The gene calls are TRBV7-2 and TRBJ1-1, with a weak D call TRBD1 (5 bases). With 2 bases removed from V and 0 bases from J, the gap between germline ends came to 13 bases. Germline assignment: CDR1 SGHTA and CDR2 FQGNSA. This CDR3 comprises 16 residues. The CDR3: CASSLWGISLNTEAFF. CDR3 bases: TGTGCCAGCAGCTTATGGGGGATATCGCTGAACACTGAAGCTTTCTTT. The full variable domain, with the rest looked up from reference TRBV7-2 and TRBJ1-1, is GAGVSQSPSNKVTEKGKDVELRCDPISGHTALYWYRQSLGQGLEFLIYFQGNSAPDKSGLPSDRFSAERTGGSVSTLTIQRTQQEDSAVYLCASSLWGISLNTEAFFGQGTRLTVV.

This chain uses TRBV10-1 with TRBJ1-6; D not certain. The CDR3 length is 16 residues. Germline CDR1 and CDR2: WNHNN and SYGVQD (reference sequence). V was pared by 2 bases and J by 1 base, with 9 bases between. The CDR3: CASSENTLSYNSPLHF. CDR3 bases: TGCGCCAGCAGTGAGAATACCCTTTCCTATAATTCACCCCTCCACTTT.

The CDR3 coding sequence is TGTGCCAGCAGTTTCCGGGACAGGGGGAACTATGGCTACACCTTC. As protein: CASSFRDRGNYGYTF. This rearrangement joins TRBV25-1 to TRBJ1-2, with 11 bases lining up with TRBD1. This CDR3 is built from 15 residues. CDR1 is MGHDK, CDR2 SYGVNS, per germline. With 5 bases clipped from V and 2 bases from J, the junction kept 4 bases outside the gene matches.

The chain links TRBV7-2 to TRBJ2-1; the D is unclear. There are 15 residues in the CDR3. Trimming took off 2 bases at V and 3 bases at J, with 11 bases between the two ends. CDR1 SGHTA and CDR2 FQGNSA come from the germline V gene. In DNA, the CDR3 is TGTGCCAGCAGCTTACGGAACAATTACTACAATGAGCAGTTCTTC. This gives the protein CASSLRNNYYNEQFF.

This clone was recorded once. The rearrangement joins TRBV5-1 to TRBJ1-2, with 7 positions matching TRBD1. V gave up 4 bases and J gave up 0 bases; unmatched junction bases: 6. Germline lookup yields CDR1 SGHRS and CDR2 YFSETQ. The length of the CDR3 is 15 residues. The CDR3 region is CASSPGTAANYGYTF. CDR3 bases: TGCGCCAGCAGCCCTGGGACAGCAGCTAACTATGGCTACACCTTC.

The genes are TRBV6-5 and TRBJ2-1; TRBD1 matches 8 bases. The CDR3 contains 15 residues. Germline assignment: CDR1 MNHEY and CDR2 SVGAGI. V lost 7 bases to trimming and J lost 3 bases; unmatched junction nucleotides: 8. CDR3 DNA: TGTGCCAGCACCTTAGACGGACAGGGCTACAATGAGCAGTTCTTC. This sequence encodes CASTLDGQGYNEQFF.

V and J are TRBV27 and TRBJ1-2; the match to TRBD1 covers 8 bases. This CDR3 is built from 15 residues. The germline V gene has CDR1 MNHEY and CDR2 SMNVEV (reference sequence). The junction had 8 bases not matched to a gene; V was cut back by 2 bases and J by 6 bases. The CDR3 sequence: CASSLTRQGAHGYTF. The CDR3 DNA sequence: TGTGCCAGCAGTTTAACCCGCCAGGGGGCTCATGGCTACACCTTC.

The J gene is TRBJ1-5, the V gene TRBV28; D unclear. V shed 6 bases and J shed 7 bases, with 10 bases lying between them. This CDR3 comprises 12 residues. Germline V gene lookup returns CDR1 MDHEN and CDR2 SYDVKM. The CDR3 is CASRGGGQPQHF. The CDR3 region has the DNA TGTGCCAGCAGGGGCGGAGGCCAGCCCCAGCATTTT.

The CDR3 spells CASSLGSPYEQYF. Written as DNA, the CDR3 is TGTGCCAGCAGTTTGGGCAGCCCCTACGAGCAGTACTTC. This chain links TRBV28 with TRBJ2-7; D remains unclear. Germline V CDR1 and CDR2: MDHEN, SYDVKM. V shed 3 bases and J shed 2 bases, with 8 bases lying between them. The CDR3 totals 13 residues.

The rearrangement uses TRBV19 and TRBJ1-2; D not resolved. Trimming removed 5 bases from V and 8 bases from J, with 9 bases in between. This CDR3 has 11 residues. From germline, CDR1 is LNHDA and CDR2 SQIVND (reference sequence). Written as DNA, the CDR3 is TGTGCCAGTAGTTCCGCCCGGGGCTACACCTTC. Amino acids: CASSSARGYTF.

The V gene is TRBV5-1, the J gene TRBJ2-3; TRBD2 aligns across 7 bases. Germline CDR1 SGHRS, CDR2 YFSETQ. The CDR3 has 20 amino acids. After removal of 4 bases from V and 1 base from J, the junction contained 21 bases not matched to a gene. The chain's CDR3 is CASSRSGGAGDLAGTDTQYF. Written as DNA, the CDR3 is TGCGCCAGCAGCCGCTCCGGCGGGGCGGGGGACCTAGCTGGCACAGATACGCAGTATTTT.

The rearrangement joins TRBV3-1 (or the pseudogene TRBV3-2) to TRBJ1-5, with D possibly matching TRBD1 (5 bases). The CDR3 covers 14 residues. CDR1 is LGHDT, CDR2 YNNKEL, per germline (reference sequence). The V and J ends lost 0 bases and 4 bases respectively, with 7 bases between them. The CDR3 region has the DNA TGTGCCAGCAGCCAAGACAGGGTGAATCAGCCCCAGCATTTT. It translates to CASSQDRVNQPQHF.